This TCR beta chain was sequenced for a study of cytomegalovirus exposure and HLA in healthy donors. Overall study findings and caveats: Presence/absence analyses supposed approximately even sequencing depth among donors. Among immune exposure information, only CMV serostatus was available. In a later analysis, HLA-C alleles had the fewest associated TCRs, DRB1 alleles the most.

PCR employed 60 Vbeta and 13 Jbeta primers. Some clones are missing from TCRdb's copy, which holds only in-frame ones; the method was immunoSEQ multiplex PCR. The sample shows over 150,000 clones, approximately 77% of them seen only once. As for the donors, each was a healthy bone marrow donor. This CDR3 has 12 amino acids. The germline V and J ends were trimmed by 6 bases and 4 bases, with 7 bases remaining between them. The germline V gene has CDR1 SQVTM and CDR2 ANQGSEA. Turning to this clone: Its target is not known.

The sample was PBMCs. The chain links TRBV29-1 to TRBJ2-6; D is unclear. This sequence originates from a male donor in good health and CMV-seropositive. This CDR3 is CSVLQGANVLTF. The CDR3 bases are TGCAGCGTCCTACAGGGGGCCAACGTCCTGACTTTC.